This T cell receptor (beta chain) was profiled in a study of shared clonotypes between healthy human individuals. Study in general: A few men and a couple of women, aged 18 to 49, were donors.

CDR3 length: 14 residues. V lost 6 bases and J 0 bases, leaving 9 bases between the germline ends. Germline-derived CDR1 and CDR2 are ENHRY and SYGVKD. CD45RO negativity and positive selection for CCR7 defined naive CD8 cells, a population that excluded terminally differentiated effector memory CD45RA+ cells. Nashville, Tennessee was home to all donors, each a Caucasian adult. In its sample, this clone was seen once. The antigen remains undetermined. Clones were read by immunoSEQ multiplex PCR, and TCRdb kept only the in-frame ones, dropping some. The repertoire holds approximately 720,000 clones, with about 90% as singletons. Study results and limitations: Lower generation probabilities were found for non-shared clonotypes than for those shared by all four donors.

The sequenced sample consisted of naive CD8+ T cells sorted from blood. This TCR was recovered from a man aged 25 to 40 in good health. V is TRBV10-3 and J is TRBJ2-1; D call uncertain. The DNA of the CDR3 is TGTGCCATCAGAGGCGTTAGCTCCTACAATGAGCAGTTCTTC. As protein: CAIRGVSSYNEQFF.